The 20 T cell receptor beta chains below were found in one sample sequenced in a study of identical twins. Each CDR3 protein is one row after TCRdb ran MiXCR on the 5' RACE reads. Found here are about 530,000 distinct CDR3 sequences, around 20% of them singletons; the top ten hold about 0.5%. A further study also used this sample, focusing on yellow fever vaccine responses in identical twins.

Material: CD4+ T cells sorted from blood. Receptors were obtained from a woman between 18 and 30 years old in good health.

This clonotype was counted a few times. The rearrangement links TRBV3-1 to TRBJ1-2, with a weak D call TRBD1 (6 bases). The germline V and J ends were trimmed by 5 bases and 10 bases, with 14 bases remaining between them. Per the germline V gene, CDR1 is LGHDT and CDR2 is YNNKEL (reference sequence). The CDR3 is 12 amino acids. The CDR3 region is CASSEGGPDYTF. The DNA for the CDR3 is TGTGCCAGCAGCGAGGGGGGCCCCGACTACACCTTC.

This clonotype has more than one count but fewer than ten. V and J are TRBV12-3 or TRBV12-4 and TRBJ1-3, with 8 bases identical to TRBD1. V was clipped by 5 bases and J by 2 bases; unmatched bases: 8. The CDR3 has 16 amino acids. The chain's CDR3 is CASSANRGNAGNTIYF. The DNA of the CDR3 is TGTGCCAGCAGTGCGAACAGGGGGAACGCTGGAAACACCATATATTTT.

In its sample, this clonotype was seen many times. The chain combines TRBV4-2 with TRBJ2-1; no firm D call. CDR1 and CDR2 from the germline V gene are LGHNA and YNFKEQ. The germline V and J ends were trimmed by 0 bases and 5 bases, with 11 bases remaining between them. The CDR3 spans 15 residues. CDR3 amino acids: CASSQDPDRNNEQFF. CDR3 DNA: TGTGCCAGCAGCCAAGATCCGGATAGAAACAATGAGCAGTTCTTC.

This clonotype was seen a few times. DNA for the CDR3: TGCGCCAGCAGCTTGGGGACTAAGGCGAACACTGAAGCTTTCTTT. This translates into CASSLGTKANTEAFF. The chain employs TRBV5-1 and TRBJ1-1, with D uncertain. CDR1 is SGHRS and CDR2 is YFSETQ in the germline V gene. The CDR3 is 15 amino acids. Trimming took off 0 bases at V and 1 base at J, with 10 bases between the two ends. Filled out from reference TRBV5-1 and TRBJ1-1, the complete variable domain reads KAGVTQTPRYLIKTRGQQVTLSCSPISGHRSVSWYQQTPGQGLQFLFEYFSETQRNKGNFPGRFSGRQFSNSRSEMNVSTLELGDSALYLCASSLGTKANTEAFFGQGTRLTVV.

The chain carries TRBV10-3 and TRBJ2-1, with 10 positions matching TRBD2. In germline, CDR1 is ENHRY, CDR2 SYGVKD. V trimming: 2 bases; J trimming: 6 bases; junction bases outside the gene matches: 10. The CDR3 totals 17 residues. This CDR3 is CAISEAKLAGVVNEQFF. The CDR3 DNA sequence: TGTGCCATCAGTGAGGCGAAGCTAGCGGGAGTGGTCAATGAGCAGTTCTTC.

This clonotype was observed a handful of times. This sequence joins TRBV10-3 and TRBJ2-3; the D call may be TRBD1 or TRBD2 (5 bases each). With 8 bases removed from V and 4 bases from J, the gap between germline ends came to 10 bases. This CDR3 is built from 12 residues. Germline V lookup: CDR1 ENHRY, CDR2 SYGVKD. The DNA for the CDR3 is TGTGCCATCGCAGGGACCGCAGATACGCAGTATTTT. This codes for CAIAGTADTQYF.

This clonotype was counted only a few times. The chain employs TRBV7-6 and TRBJ2-3, with 14 nucleotides matching TRBD2. The V gene's germline CDR1 is SGHVS and CDR2 FNYEAQ. Trimming cost V 4 bases and J 4 bases; bases outside gene matches: 7. There are 17 residues in the CDR3. CDR3 protein: CASSSVQTSGGADTQYF. CDR3 nucleotides: TGTGCCAGCAGCTCTGTTCAGACTAGCGGGGGGGCAGATACGCAGTATTTT.

This clonotype occurred a few times. The chain is built from TRBV10-3 and TRBJ2-3; D remains ambiguous. CDR3 size: 12 residues. CDR1 and CDR2 (germline): ENHRY, SYGVKD. The V and J ends lost 3 bases and 6 bases respectively, with 7 bases between them. This CDR3 reads CAISEETDTQYF. CDR3 nucleotides: TGTGCCATCAGTGAAGAAACCGATACGCAGTATTTT.

The genes are TRBV19 and TRBJ1-4; D not certain. V was clipped by 3 bases and J by 6 bases, with 5 bases between them. The CDR3 totals 12 residues. The germline V gene has CDR1 LNHDA and CDR2 SQIVND (reference sequence). The DNA of the CDR3 is TGTGCCAGTAGTATCCCGTATGAAAAACTGTTTTTT. The encoded protein is CASSIPYEKLFF.

V and J are TRBV4-1 and TRBJ2-2; TRBD2 aligns across 11 bases. The CDR3 runs to 19 residues. Germline-derived CDR1 and CDR2 are MGHRA and YSYEKL. J was trimmed by 7 bases and V by 1 base; bases with no gene match: 14. The CDR3 is CASSQVRAGLAGADGELFF. In DNA form, the CDR3 reads TGCGCCAGCAGCCAAGTAAGGGCTGGACTAGCGGGCGCGGACGGGGAGCTGTTTTTT.

This clonotype was detected a few times. The gene calls are TRBV20-1 and TRBJ2-2, with 9 positions matching TRBD2. The trim removed 3 bases at V and 2 bases at J, leaving 4 bases unmatched. CDR3 length: 15 residues. In germline, CDR1 is DFQATT, CDR2 SNEGSKA (reference sequence). The CDR3 bases are TGCAGTGCTAGGTCCGGGACTAGCAACACCGGGGAGCTGTTTTTT. Protein product: CSARSGTSNTGELFF.

This clonotype was detected only a few times. The chain uses TRBV5-1 and TRBJ2-2, with 9 bases aligning to TRBD2. The ends lost 3 bases at V and 5 bases at J; junction bases unmatched: 8. CDR3 size: 16 residues. Germline V gives CDR1 SGHRS, CDR2 YFSETQ. The CDR3 region has the DNA TGCGCCAGCAGCTGGGGACTAGCTGCTAATACCGGGGAGCTGTTTTTT. It yields the protein CASSWGLAANTGELFF.

There are a few counts of this clonotype. This chain links TRBV20-1 with TRBJ2-7; D is perhaps TRBD1 or TRBD2 (5 bases each). The CDR3 covers 11 residues. The V end was cut by 6 bases, the J end by 6 bases, with 12 bases between. The germline CDR1 and CDR2 sequences are DFQATT and SNEGSKA (reference sequence). The CDR3 loop reads CSAVGRVEQYF. The DNA of the CDR3 is TGCAGTGCAGTGGGGCGGGTCGAGCAGTACTTC.

This clonotype has at least ten counts. This rearrangement joins TRBV12-3 or TRBV12-4 to TRBJ2-1; 7 bases agree with TRBD1. The V gene end was trimmed by 2 bases and the J gene end by 12 bases; junction bases not matched to a gene: 10. This CDR3 is 14 amino acids long. The CDR3 coding sequence is TGTGCCAGCAGTTTACGACAGGGTGGGGGTGTGCAGTTCTTC. As protein: CASSLRQGGGVQFF.

The V call is TRBV3-1, the J call TRBJ1-6; D possibly corresponds to TRBD1 (5 bases). CDR1 is LGHDT and CDR2 is YNNKEL in the germline V gene (reference sequence). The CDR3 loop spans 14 amino acids. V was clipped by 2 bases and J by 5 bases, with 7 bases between them. CDR3 protein: CASSQRDHNSPLHF. The DNA of the CDR3 is TGTGCCAGCAGCCAACGGGACCATAATTCACCCCTCCACTTT.

This chain connects TRBV28 to TRBJ2-3; 9 nucleotides align to TRBD2. After removal of 6 bases from V and 6 bases from J, the junction contained 4 bases not matched to a gene. The CDR3 runs to 13 residues. Germline V CDR1 and CDR2: MDHEN, SYDVKM. The CDR3 nucleotides are TGTGCCAGCAGGCGGGGGGGCCGTGATACGCAGTATTTT. Its translation: CASRRGGRDTQYF.

The chain uses TRBV2 and TRBJ1-2; D is undetermined. This CDR3 contains 12 residues. V lost 1 base, J lost 4 bases, and 4 bases lay in between. Germline V CDR1 and CDR2: SNHLY, FYNNEI. For the CDR3, the DNA is TGTGCCAGCAGTGAAGAAGGCTATGGCTACACCTTC. This gives the protein CASSEEGYGYTF.

Only a few counts were recorded for this clonotype. The chain combines TRBV3-1 with TRBJ1-1; D is unclear. This CDR3 comprises 13 residues. Trimming removed 4 bases at V and 5 bases at J, with 11 bases between. Germline lookup yields CDR1 LGHDT and CDR2 YNNKEL (reference sequence). The CDR3 spells CASSLQVPTEAFF. In nucleotides, the CDR3 is TGTGCCAGCAGCCTCCAAGTTCCGACTGAAGCTTTCTTT.

V usage is TRBV28 and J usage is TRBJ2-7; TRBD2 matches at 7 bases. The CDR3 has 13 amino acids. V shed 6 bases and J 7 bases; nucleotides not matched to a gene: 9. Looked up from germline, CDR1 is MDHEN and CDR2 is SYDVKM. CDR3 amino acids: CASRSKLAQEQYF. The CDR3 nucleotides are TGTGCCAGCAGGAGCAAACTAGCGCAGGAGCAGTACTTC.

This chain links TRBV5-1 with TRBJ1-1; D remains unclear. V was trimmed by 5 bases and J by 1 base, leaving 9 bases between them. The CDR3 totals 13 residues. Germline values: CDR1 SGHRS, CDR2 YFSETQ. CDR3 loop: CASSNSQNTEAFF. The CDR3 nucleotides are TGCGCCAGCAGTAACAGTCAGAACACTGAAGCTTTCTTT.